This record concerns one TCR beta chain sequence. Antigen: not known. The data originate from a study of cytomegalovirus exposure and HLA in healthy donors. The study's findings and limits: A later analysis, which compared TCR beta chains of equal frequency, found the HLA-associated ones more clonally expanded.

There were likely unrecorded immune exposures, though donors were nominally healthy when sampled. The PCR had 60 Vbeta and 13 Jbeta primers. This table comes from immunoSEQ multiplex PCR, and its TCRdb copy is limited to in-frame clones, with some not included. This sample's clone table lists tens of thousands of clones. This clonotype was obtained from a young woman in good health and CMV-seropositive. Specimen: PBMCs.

The CDR3 region has the DNA TGCGCCAGCAATACCCTCCTAGCGGGGGGGCCTATGAATGAGCAGTTCTTC. This codes for CASNTLLAGGPMNEQFF. This chain joins TRBV10-1 and TRBJ2-1; TRBD2 matches 12 bases. The CDR3 spans 17 residues. Germline trimming cut 7 bases from V and 7 bases from J; bases unmatched to any gene: 14. The V gene's germline CDR1 is WNHNN and CDR2 SYGVQD (reference sequence).